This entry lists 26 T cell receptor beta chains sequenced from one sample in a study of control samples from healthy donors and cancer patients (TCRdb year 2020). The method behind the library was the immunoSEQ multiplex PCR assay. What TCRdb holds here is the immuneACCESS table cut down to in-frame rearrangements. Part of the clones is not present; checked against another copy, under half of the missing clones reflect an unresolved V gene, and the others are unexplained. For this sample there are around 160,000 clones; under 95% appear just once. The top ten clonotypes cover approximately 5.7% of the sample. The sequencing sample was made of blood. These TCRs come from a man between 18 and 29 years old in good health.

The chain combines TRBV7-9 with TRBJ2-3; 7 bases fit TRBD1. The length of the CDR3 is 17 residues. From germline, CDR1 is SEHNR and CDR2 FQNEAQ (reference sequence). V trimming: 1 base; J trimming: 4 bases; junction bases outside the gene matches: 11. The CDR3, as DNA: TGTGCCAGCAGCTTAGGTTTGGGAAGGGGGCGGCCAGATACGCAGTATTTT. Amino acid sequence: CASSLGLGRGRPDTQYF.

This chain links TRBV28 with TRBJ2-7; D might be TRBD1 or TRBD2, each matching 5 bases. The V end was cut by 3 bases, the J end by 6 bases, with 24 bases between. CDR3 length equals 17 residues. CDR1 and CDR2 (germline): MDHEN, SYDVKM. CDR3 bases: TGTGCCAGCAGTTTCAGTGGGGGTCCCCGCCGGGTGAGCGAGCAGTACTTC. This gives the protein CASSFSGGPRRVSEQYF.

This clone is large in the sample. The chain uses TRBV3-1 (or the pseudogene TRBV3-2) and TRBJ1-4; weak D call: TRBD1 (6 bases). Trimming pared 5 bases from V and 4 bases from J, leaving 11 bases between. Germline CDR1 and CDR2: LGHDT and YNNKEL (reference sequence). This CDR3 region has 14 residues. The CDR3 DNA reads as TGTGCCAGCAGCTTTGGACAGTTTAATGAAAAACTGTTTTTT. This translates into CASSFGQFNEKLFF.

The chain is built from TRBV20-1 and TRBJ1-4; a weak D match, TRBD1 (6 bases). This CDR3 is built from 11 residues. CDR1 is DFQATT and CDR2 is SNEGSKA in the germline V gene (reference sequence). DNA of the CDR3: TGCTCAGGGGCGCGGCGTGAAAAACTGTTTTTT. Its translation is CSGARREKLFF.

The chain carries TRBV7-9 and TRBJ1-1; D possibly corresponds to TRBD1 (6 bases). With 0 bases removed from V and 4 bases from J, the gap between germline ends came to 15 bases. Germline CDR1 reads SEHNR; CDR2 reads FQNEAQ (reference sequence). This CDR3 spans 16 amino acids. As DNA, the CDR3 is TGTGCCAGCAGCTTAGCGATGGGGGGCGCCGTCACTGAAGCTTTCTTT. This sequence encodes CASSLAMGGAVTEAFF.

The chain's CDR3 is CAWSPGGTETQYF. CDR3 sequence (DNA): TGTGCCTGGAGTCCAGGGGGGACCGAGACCCAGTACTTC. The rearrangement uses TRBV30 and TRBJ2-5; TRBD1 might be the D (7 bases). Trimming took off 2 bases at V and 5 bases at J, with 12 bases between the two ends. The germline V gene has CDR1 GTSNPN and CDR2 SVGIG (reference sequence). The CDR3 is 13 residues long.

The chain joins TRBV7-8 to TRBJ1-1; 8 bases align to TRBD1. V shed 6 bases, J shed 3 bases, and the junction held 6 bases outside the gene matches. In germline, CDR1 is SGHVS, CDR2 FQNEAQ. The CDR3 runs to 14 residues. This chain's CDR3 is CASRSGQDDTEAFF. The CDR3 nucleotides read TGTGCCAGCAGGTCGGGACAGGACGACACTGAAGCTTTCTTT.

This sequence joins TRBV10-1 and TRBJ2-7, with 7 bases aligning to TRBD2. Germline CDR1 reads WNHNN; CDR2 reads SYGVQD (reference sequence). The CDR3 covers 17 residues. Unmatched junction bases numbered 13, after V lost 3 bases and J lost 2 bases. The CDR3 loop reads CASSEPRRREVTYEQYF. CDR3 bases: TGCGCCAGCAGTGAACCCCGTAGACGGGAGGTTACCTACGAGCAGTACTTC.

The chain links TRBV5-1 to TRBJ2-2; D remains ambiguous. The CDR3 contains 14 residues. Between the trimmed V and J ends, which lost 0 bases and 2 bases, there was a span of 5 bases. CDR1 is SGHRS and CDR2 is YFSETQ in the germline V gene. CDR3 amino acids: CASSLDSNTGELFF. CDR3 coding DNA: TGCGCCAGCAGCTTGGACAGCAACACCGGGGAGCTGTTTTTT. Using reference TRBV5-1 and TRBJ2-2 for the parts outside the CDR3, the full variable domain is KAGVTQTPRYLIKTRGQQVTLSCSPISGHRSVSWYQQTPGQGLQFLFEYFSETQRNKGNFPGRFSGRQFSNSRSEMNVSTLELGDSALYLCASSLDSNTGELFFGEGSRLTVL.

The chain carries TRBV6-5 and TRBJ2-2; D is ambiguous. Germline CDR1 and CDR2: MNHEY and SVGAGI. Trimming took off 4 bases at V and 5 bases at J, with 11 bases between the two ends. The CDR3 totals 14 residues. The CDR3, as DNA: TGTGCCAGCAGTTTTCGGCACACGACCGGGGAGCTGTTTTTT. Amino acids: CASSFRHTTGELFF.

In DNA form, the CDR3 reads TGTGCCAGCTCACCACCGGAAGGCGTAGACCTAAACTATGGCTACACCTTC. Translated: CASSPPEGVDLNYGYTF. The V gene is TRBV18, the J gene TRBJ1-2; D unresolved. The germline gives CDR1 KGHSH, CDR2 LQKENI. This CDR3 is built from 17 residues. Between the trimmed V and J ends, which lost 0 bases and 2 bases, there was a span of 16 bases. The complete variable domain, with remaining parts taken from reference TRBV18 and TRBJ1-2, reads NAGVMQNPRHLVRRRGQEARLRCSPMKGHSHVYWYRQLPEEGLKFMVYLQKENIIDESGMPKERFSAEFPKEGPSILRIQQVVRGDSAAYFCASSPPEGVDLNYGYTFGSGTRLTVV.

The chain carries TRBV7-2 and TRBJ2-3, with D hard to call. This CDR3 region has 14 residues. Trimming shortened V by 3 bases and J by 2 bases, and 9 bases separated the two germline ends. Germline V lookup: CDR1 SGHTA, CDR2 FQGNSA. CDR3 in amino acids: CASSFGRYTDTQYF. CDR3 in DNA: TGTGCCAGCAGCTTCGGGCGGTACACAGATACGCAGTATTTT. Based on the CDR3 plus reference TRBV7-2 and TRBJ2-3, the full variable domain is GAGVSQSPSNKVTEKGKDVELRCDPISGHTALYWYRQSLGQGLEFLIYFQGNSAPDKSGLPSDRFSAERTGGSVSTLTIQRTQQEDSAVYLCASSFGRYTDTQYFGPGTRLTVL.

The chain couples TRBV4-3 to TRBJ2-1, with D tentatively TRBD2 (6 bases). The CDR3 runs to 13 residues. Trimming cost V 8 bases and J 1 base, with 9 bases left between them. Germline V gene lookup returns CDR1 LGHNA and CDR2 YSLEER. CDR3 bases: TGCGCCAGCGGGGAGGATTCCTACAATGAGCAGTTCTTC. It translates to CASGEDSYNEQFF.

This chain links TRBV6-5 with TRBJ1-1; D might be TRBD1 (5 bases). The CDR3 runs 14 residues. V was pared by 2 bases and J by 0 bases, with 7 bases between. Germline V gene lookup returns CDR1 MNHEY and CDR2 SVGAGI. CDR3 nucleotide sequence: TGTGCCAGCAGTTACACAGGACTGAACACTGAAGCTTTCTTT. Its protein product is CASSYTGLNTEAFF.

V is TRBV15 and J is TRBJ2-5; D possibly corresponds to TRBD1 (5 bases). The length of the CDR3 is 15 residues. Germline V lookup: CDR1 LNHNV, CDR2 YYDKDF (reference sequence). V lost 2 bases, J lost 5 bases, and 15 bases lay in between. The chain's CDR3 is CATSRHPEQGETQYF. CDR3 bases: TGTGCCACCAGCAGACACCCGGAGCAGGGCGAGACCCAGTACTTC.

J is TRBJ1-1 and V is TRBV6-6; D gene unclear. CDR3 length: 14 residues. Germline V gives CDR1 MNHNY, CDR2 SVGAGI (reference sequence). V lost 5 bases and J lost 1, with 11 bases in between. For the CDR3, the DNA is TGTGCCAGCAGTCTTGGACTGACGAACACTGAAGCTTTCTTT. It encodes CASSLGLTNTEAFF.

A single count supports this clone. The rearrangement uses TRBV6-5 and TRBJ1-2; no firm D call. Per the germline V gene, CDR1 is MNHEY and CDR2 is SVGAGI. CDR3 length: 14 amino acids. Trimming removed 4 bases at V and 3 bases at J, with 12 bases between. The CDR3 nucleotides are TGTGCCAGCAGTTTTGGGGTTTACGACTATGGCTACACCTTC. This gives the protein CASSFGVYDYGYTF.

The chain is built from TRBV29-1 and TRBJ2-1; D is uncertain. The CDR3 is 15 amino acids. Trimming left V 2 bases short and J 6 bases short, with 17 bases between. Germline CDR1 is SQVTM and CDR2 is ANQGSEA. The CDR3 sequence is CSVEILLVGFNEQFF. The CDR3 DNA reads TGCAGCGTTGAAATACTCCTAGTCGGGTTCAATGAGCAGTTCTTC.

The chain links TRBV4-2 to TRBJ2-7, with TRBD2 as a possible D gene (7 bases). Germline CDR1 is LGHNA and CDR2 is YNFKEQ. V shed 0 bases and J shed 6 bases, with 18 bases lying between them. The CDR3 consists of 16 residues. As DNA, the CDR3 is TGTGCCAGCAGCCAAGAAGGGCCGGGGGGCCCCTCCGAGCAGTACTTC. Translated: CASSQEGPGGPSEQYF.

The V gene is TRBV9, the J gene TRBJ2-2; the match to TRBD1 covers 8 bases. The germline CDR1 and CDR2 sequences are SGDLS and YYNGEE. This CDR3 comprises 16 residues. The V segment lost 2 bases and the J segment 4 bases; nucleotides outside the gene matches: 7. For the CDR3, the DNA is TGTGCCAGCAGCGTTCGGACAGGGACGGGCACCGGGGAGCTGTTTTTT. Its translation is CASSVRTGTGTGELFF. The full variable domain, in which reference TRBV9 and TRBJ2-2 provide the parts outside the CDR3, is DSGVTQTPKHLITATGQRVTLRCSPRSGDLSVYWYQQSLDQGLQFLIQYYNGEERAKGNILERFSAQQFPDLHSELNLSSLELGDSALYFCASSVRTGTGTGELFFGEGSRLTVL.

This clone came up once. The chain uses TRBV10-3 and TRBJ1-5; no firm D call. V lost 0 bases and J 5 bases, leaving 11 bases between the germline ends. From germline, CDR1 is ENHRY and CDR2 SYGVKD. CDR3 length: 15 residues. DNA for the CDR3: TGTGCCATCAGTGAGTCAGTAGGCTGGGATCAGCCCCAGCATTTT. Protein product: CAISESVGWDQPQHF.

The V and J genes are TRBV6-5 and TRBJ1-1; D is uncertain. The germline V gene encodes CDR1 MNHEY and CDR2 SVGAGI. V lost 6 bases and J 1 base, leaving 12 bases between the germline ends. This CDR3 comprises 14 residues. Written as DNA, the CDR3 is TGTGCCAGCAGCCTCGACATTTGGAACACTGAAGCTTTCTTT. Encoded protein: CASSLDIWNTEAFF.

CDR3 DNA: TGTGCCAGCAGCCAGGGCCCTGGTAGGCAGTTCTTC. Its translation: CASSQGPGRQFF. V is TRBV4-2 and J is TRBJ2-1; the D is unclear. Germline V gene sequence: CDR1 LGHNA, CDR2 YNFKEQ. V lost 3 bases to trimming and J lost 12 bases, with 12 bases between them. CDR3 length: 12 amino acids.

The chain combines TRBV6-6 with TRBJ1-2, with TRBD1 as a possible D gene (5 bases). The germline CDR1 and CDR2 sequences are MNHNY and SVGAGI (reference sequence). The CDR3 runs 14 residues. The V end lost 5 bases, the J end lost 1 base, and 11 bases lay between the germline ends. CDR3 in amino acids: CASSPTGLNYGYTF. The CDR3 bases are TGTGCCAGCAGTCCCACAGGCCTTAACTATGGCTACACCTTC.

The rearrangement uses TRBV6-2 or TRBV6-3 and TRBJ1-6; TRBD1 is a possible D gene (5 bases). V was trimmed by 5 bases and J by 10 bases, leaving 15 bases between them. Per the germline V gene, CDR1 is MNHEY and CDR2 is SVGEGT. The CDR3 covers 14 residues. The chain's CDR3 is CASSKPPRQSPLHF. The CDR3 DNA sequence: TGTGCCAGCAGTAAACCACCGAGACAGTCACCCCTCCACTTT.

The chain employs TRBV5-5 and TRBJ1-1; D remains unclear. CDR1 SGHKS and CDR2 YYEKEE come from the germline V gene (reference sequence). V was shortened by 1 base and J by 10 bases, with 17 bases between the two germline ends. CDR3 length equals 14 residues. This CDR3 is CASSLLGPASGAFF. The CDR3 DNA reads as TGTGCCAGCAGCTTGTTGGGCCCCGCTTCAGGAGCTTTCTTT.